The 14 T cell receptor beta chains below come from one sample, sequenced in a study of radiotherapy plus CTLA-4 blockade in lung cancer. TCRdb's table, derived via immunoSEQ multiplex PCR, lists solely in-frame clones and lacks some. The sample has fewer than 45,000 clones; 55% to 75% are singletons. The source material was peripheral blood, sampled from a patient treated with radiotherapy plus ipilimumab. The receptors come from a human donor with non-small cell lung cancer who had stable disease on radiotherapy plus ipilimumab.

The rearrangement joins TRBV14 to TRBJ1-4, with 8 bases identical to TRBD1. The trim removed 3 bases at V and 7 bases at J, leaving 7 bases unmatched. This CDR3 has 15 amino acids. Germline CDR1 and CDR2: SGHDN and FVKESK. CDR3 in DNA: TGTGCCAGCAGCCAGCAGCGGACAGGGTCTGAAAAACTGTTTTTT. Protein: CASSQQRTGSEKLFF.

Comments on this clone: Other nucleotide sequences from this sample produce the same CDR3. V usage is TRBV27 and J usage is TRBJ1-3; D is possibly TRBD1 (6 bases). V was trimmed by 6 bases and J by 0 bases, leaving 9 bases between them. Germline CDR1 and CDR2: MNHEY and SMNVEV (reference sequence). The CDR3 consists of 14 residues. The CDR3 here is CASRQTGSGNTIYF. In DNA form, the CDR3 reads TGTGCCAGCAGGCAGACAGGCTCTGGAAACACCATATATTTT.

This rearrangement joins TRBV6-1 to TRBJ1-2; perhaps TRBD1 as D (5 bases). Germline values: CDR1 MNHNS, CDR2 SASEGT. Trimming removed 0 bases from V and 8 bases from J, with 16 bases in between. The CDR3 covers 15 residues. The DNA of the CDR3 is TGTGCCAGCAGTGAAGCCCCTATCAGACAGCCGGGCTACACCTTC. Translation: CASSEAPIRQPGYTF.

V gene TRBV6-1 combines with J gene TRBJ2-4; perhaps TRBD1 as D (6 bases). V was pared by 4 bases and J by 3 bases, with 16 bases between. Per germline, CDR1 MNHNS and CDR2 SASEGT. The CDR3 has 16 amino acids. As DNA, the CDR3 is TGTGCCAGCAGTGCAAACAGGGTTTCGGGCAAAAACATTCAGTACTTC. Protein product: CASSANRVSGKNIQYF.

This clone was recorded once. V and J are TRBV4-2 and TRBJ1-2; D is possibly TRBD1 (6 bases). Germline CDR1 is LGHNA and CDR2 is YNFKEQ. V gave up 0 bases and J gave up 6 bases, with 14 bases separating them. The CDR3 contains 15 residues. CDR3 nucleotide sequence: TGTGCCAGCAGCCAAGATACCGCGGGGGCAAATGGCTACACCTTC. Translating gives CASSQDTAGANGYTF.

V and J are TRBV5-1 and TRBJ2-7, with TRBD2 matching 7 bases. The CDR3 is 14 amino acids. Looked up from germline, CDR1 is SGHRS and CDR2 is YFSETQ. J gave up 5 bases and V 2 bases, and 7 bases lay outside the gene matches. For the CDR3, the DNA is TGCGCCAGCAGCTTTGGGGGGGGTGGAAACGAGCAGTACTTC. It encodes CASSFGGGGNEQYF. The variable domain in full, with the rest retrieved from reference TRBV5-1 and TRBJ2-7, is KAGVTQTPRYLIKTRGQQVTLSCSPISGHRSVSWYQQTPGQGLQFLFEYFSETQRNKGNFPGRFSGRQFSNSRSEMNVSTLELGDSALYLCASSFGGGGNEQYFGPGTRLTVT.

The chain is built from TRBV11-3 and TRBJ2-3, with 12 bases identical to TRBD2. V lost 5 bases and J lost 6; bases outside the gene matches: 6. This CDR3 has 15 residues. The V gene's germline CDR1 is SGHNT and CDR2 YENEEA. Here the CDR3 reads CASSGLAGSWDTQYF. CDR3 sequence (DNA): TGTGCCAGCAGCGGACTAGCGGGGAGCTGGGATACGCAGTATTTT.

This clone is termed medium-sized. The rearrangement links TRBV5-6 to TRBJ1-6; weak D call: TRBD1 (6 bases). Germline V CDR1 and CDR2: SGHDT, YYEEEE. Trimming pared 0 bases from V and 7 bases from J, leaving 11 bases between. This CDR3 comprises 15 residues. The CDR3 spells CASSLAGGQNSPLHF. CDR3 nucleotides: TGTGCCAGCAGCTTGGCCGGGGGGCAGAATTCACCCCTCCACTTT.

The chain recombines TRBV2 with TRBJ1-2; D is possibly TRBD1 (5 bases). Trimming removed 3 bases from V and 5 bases from J, with 16 bases in between. CDR3 length equals 15 residues. In germline, CDR1 is SNHLY, CDR2 FYNNEI. CDR3 loop: CASSDGQGALYGYTF. The CDR3 region has the DNA TGTGCCAGCAGTGATGGGCAGGGCGCCCTTTATGGCTACACCTTC.

This chain connects TRBV19 to TRBJ1-1, with 10 bases aligning to TRBD1. From germline, CDR1 is LNHDA and CDR2 SQIVND (reference sequence). This CDR3 has 15 residues. Germline trimming cut 3 bases from V and 5 bases from J; bases unmatched to any gene: 6. CDR3 DNA: TGTGCCAGTAGTATGGGACAGGGGTTAGGGACTGAAGCTTTCTTT. Protein: CASSMGQGLGTEAFF.

The CDR3 DNA reads TGTGCCAGCAGCTTGGACTTAATGGGGCAGACGTACGAGCAGTACTTC. It encodes CASSLDLMGQTYEQYF. This chain links TRBV5-4 with TRBJ2-7, with D possibly TRBD1 on 5 matching bases. The CDR3 sequence is 16 residues long. V dropped 0 bases and J dropped 4 bases, with 17 bases sitting between them. The V gene's germline CDR1 is SGHNT and CDR2 YYREEE (reference sequence).

This clone was observed a few times. The DNA of the CDR3 is TGTGCCAGCAGTCACCGTTCCGCAGGCGCAGATACGCAGTATTTT. Translation gives CASSHRSAGADTQYF. The chain employs TRBV6-5 and TRBJ2-3; D remains unclear. Trimming took off 5 bases at V and 4 bases at J, with 16 bases between the two ends. Germline lookup yields CDR1 MNHEY and CDR2 SVGAGI. The CDR3 consists of 15 residues.

Only a few counts were recorded for this clone. Other DNA sequences in the sample encode the same CDR3. This chain uses TRBV10-1 with TRBJ2-3, with TRBD1 matching 11 bases. Germline values: CDR1 WNHNN, CDR2 SYGVQD (reference sequence). This CDR3 region has 15 residues. The V gene end was trimmed by 4 bases and the J gene end by 3 bases; junction bases not matched to a gene: 3. The CDR3 sequence is CASSAGTGGTDTQYF. The CDR3 coding sequence is TGCGCCAGCAGTGCCGGGACAGGGGGAACAGATACGCAGTATTTT.

The DNA of the CDR3 is TGTGCCAGCAGCTTTATGACAGGGGGTCGGGATACGCAGTATTTT. This sequence encodes CASSFMTGGRDTQYF. The V gene is TRBV7-9, the J gene TRBJ2-3; 9 bases line up with TRBD1. Losses at the gene ends were 3 bases for V and 6 bases for J; bases not matched to a gene: 7. The length of the CDR3 is 15 residues. Germline V gene sequence: CDR1 SEHNR, CDR2 FQNEAQ (reference sequence).